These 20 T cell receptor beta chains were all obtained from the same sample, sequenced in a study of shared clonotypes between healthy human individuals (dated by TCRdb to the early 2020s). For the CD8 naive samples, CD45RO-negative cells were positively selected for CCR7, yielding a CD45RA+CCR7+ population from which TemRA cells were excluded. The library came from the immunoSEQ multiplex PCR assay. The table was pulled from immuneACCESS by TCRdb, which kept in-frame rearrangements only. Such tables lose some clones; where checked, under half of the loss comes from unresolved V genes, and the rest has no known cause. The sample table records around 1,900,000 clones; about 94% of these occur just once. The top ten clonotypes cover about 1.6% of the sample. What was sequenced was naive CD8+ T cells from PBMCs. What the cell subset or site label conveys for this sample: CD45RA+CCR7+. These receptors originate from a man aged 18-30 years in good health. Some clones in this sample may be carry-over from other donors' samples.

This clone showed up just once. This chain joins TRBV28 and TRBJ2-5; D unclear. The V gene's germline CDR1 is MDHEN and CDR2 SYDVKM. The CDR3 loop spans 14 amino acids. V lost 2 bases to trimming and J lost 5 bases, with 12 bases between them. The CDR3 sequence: CASSLLRVRETQYF. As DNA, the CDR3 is TGTGCCAGCAGTTTACTGAGAGTCAGGGAGACCCAGTACTTC.

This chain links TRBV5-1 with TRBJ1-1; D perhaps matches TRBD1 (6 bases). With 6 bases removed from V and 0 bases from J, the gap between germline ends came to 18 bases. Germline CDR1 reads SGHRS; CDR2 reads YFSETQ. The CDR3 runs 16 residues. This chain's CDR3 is CASKGGKTEVNTEAFF. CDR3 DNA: TGCGCCAGCAAGGGGGGAAAAACCGAGGTGAACACTGAAGCTTTCTTT.

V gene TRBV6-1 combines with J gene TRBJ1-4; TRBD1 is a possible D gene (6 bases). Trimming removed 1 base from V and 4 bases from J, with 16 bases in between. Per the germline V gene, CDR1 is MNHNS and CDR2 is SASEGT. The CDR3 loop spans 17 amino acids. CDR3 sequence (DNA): TGTGCCAGCAGTGAAGGGATCTGGACAGAACATAATGAAAAACTGTTTTTT. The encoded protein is CASSEGIWTEHNEKLFF.

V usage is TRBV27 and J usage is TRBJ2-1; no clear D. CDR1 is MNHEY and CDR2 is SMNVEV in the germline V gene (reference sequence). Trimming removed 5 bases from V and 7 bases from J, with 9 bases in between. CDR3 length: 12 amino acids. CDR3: CASSVNYNEQFF. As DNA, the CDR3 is TGTGCCAGCAGTGTCAATTATAATGAGCAGTTCTTC.

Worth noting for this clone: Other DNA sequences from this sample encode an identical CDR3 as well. The CDR3 loop is CASSLGANTEAFF. The CDR3 bases are TGTGCCAGCAGTCTTGGGGCCAACACTGAAGCTTTCTTT. The V and J genes are TRBV28 and TRBJ1-1; TRBD1 might be the D (5 bases). The ends were cut back, 5 bases at V and 2 bases at J, with 9 bases in the middle. Germline CDR1 and CDR2: MDHEN and SYDVKM. This CDR3 spans 13 amino acids.

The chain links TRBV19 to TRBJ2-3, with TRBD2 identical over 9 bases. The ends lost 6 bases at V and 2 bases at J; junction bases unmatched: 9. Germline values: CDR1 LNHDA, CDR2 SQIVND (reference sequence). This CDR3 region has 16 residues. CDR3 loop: CASRNRAGGVTDTQYF. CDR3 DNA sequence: TGTGCCAGTAGAAATCGAGCGGGAGGAGTCACAGATACGCAGTATTTT.

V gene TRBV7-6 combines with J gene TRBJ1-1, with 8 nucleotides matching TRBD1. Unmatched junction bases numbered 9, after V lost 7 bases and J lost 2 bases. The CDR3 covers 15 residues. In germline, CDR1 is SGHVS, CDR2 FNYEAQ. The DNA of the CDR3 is TGTGCCAGCATCGGAACCGGGACAGGAAACACTGAAGCTTTCTTT. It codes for CASIGTGTGNTEAFF. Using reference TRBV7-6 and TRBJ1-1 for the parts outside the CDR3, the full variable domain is GAGVSQSPRYKVTKRGQDVALRCDPISGHVSLYWYRQALGQGPEFLTYFNYEAQQDKSGLPNDRFSAERPEGSISTLTIQRTEQRDSAMYRCASIGTGTGNTEAFFGQGTRLTVV.

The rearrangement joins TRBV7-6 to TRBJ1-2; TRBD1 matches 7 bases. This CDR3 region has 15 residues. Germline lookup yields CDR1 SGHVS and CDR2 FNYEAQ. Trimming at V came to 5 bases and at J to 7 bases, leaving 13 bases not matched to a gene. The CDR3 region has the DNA TGTGCCAGCAGCGTTAACTCCGGGACAGCGATTGGCTACACCTTC. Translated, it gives CASSVNSGTAIGYTF.

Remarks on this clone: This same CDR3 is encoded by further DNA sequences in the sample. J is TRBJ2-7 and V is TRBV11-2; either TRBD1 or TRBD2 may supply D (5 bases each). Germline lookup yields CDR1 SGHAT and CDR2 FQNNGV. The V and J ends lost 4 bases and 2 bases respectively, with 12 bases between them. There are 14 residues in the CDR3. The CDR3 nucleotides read TGTGCCAGCAGCTCTTCGGGACGCACCTACGAGCAGTACTTC. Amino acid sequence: CASSSSGRTYEQYF. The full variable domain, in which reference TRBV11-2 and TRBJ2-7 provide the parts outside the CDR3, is EAGVAQSPRYKIIEKRQSVAFWCNPISGHATLYWYQQILGQGPKLLIQFQNNGVVDDSQLPKDRFSAERLKGVDSTLKIQPAKLEDSAVYLCASSSSGRTYEQYFGPGTRLTVT.

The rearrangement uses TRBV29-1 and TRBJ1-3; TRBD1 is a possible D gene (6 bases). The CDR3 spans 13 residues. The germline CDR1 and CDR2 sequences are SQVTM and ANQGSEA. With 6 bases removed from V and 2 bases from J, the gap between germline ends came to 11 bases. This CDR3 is CSVLQGPGNTIYF. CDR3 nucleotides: TGCAGCGTCCTACAGGGTCCTGGAAACACCATATATTTT.

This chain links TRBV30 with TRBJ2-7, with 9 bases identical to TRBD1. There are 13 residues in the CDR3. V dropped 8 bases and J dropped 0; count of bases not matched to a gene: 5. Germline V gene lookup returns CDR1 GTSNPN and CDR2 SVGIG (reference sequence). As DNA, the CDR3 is TGTGCCAAAAGGGACAGGGACTCCTACGAGCAGTACTTC. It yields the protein CAKRDRDSYEQYF.

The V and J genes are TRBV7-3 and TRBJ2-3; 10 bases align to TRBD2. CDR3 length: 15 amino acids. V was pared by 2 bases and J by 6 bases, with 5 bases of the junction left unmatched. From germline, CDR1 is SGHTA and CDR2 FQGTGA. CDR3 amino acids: CASSLGLAGVDTQYF. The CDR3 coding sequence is TGTGCCAGCAGCTTAGGGCTAGCGGGAGTGGATACGCAGTATTTT.

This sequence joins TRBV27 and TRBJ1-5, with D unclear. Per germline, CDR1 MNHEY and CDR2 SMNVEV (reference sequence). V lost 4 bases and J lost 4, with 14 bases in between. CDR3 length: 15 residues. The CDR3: CASSSFYRPNQPQHF. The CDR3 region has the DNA TGTGCCAGCAGTTCCTTCTATCGCCCAAATCAGCCCCAGCATTTT.

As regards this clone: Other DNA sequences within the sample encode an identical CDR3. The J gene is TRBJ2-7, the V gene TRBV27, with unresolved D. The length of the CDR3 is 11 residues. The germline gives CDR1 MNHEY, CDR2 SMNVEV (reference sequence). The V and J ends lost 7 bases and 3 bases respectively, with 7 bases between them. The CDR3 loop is CASKGGYEQYF. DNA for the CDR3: TGTGCCAGCAAAGGTGGCTACGAGCAGTACTTC.

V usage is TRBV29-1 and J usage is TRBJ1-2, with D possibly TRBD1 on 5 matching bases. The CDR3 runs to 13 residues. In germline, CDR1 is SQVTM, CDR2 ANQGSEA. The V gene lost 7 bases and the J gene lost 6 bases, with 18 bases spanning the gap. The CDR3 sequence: CSGWGEGRDGYTF. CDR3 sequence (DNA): TGCAGCGGATGGGGCGAGGGGCGGGATGGCTACACCTTC.

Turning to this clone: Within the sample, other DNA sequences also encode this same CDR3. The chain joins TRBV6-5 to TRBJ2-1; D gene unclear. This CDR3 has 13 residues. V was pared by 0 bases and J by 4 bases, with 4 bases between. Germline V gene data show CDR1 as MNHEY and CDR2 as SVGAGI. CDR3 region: CASSYSSYNEQFF. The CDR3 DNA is TGTGCCAGCAGTTACTCTTCTTACAATGAGCAGTTCTTC.

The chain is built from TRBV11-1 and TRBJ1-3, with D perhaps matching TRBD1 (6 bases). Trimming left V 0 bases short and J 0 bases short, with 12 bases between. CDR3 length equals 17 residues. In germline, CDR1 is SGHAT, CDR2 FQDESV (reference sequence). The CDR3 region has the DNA TGTGCCAGCAGCTTAGCCGACTACAGGGTCTCTGGAAACACCATATATTTT. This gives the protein CASSLADYRVSGNTIYF.

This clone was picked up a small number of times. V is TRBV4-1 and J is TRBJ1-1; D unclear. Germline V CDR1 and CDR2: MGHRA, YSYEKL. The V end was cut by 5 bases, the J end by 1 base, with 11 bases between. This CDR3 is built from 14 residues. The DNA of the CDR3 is TGCGCCAGCAGCACCCGGGCCACGAACACTGAAGCTTTCTTT. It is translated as CASSTRATNTEAFF.

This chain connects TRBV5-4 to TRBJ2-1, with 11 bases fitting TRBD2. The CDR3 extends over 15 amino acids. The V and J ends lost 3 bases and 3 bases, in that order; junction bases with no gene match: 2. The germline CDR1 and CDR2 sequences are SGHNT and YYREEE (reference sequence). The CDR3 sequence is CASSWGLADYNEQFF. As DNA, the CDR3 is TGTGCCAGCAGCTGGGGACTAGCGGACTACAATGAGCAGTTCTTC.

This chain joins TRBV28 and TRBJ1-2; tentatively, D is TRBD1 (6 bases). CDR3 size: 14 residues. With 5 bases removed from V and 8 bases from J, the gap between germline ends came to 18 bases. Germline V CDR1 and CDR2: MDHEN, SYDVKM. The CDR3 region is CASSPPGDLYGYTF. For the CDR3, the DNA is TGTGCCAGCAGTCCCCCAGGGGATCTTTACGGCTACACCTTC.